The clone carrying this T cell receptor beta chain has at least ten counts. The data stem from a study of response to subunit inactivated influenza vaccine. This CDR3 spans 15 amino acids. Germline CDR1 and CDR2: SGHTA and FQGNSA. Unmatched junction bases numbered 3, after V lost 1 base and J lost 5 bases. TCRdb re-analysed the RT-PCR reads in MiXCR, keeping a single row per CDR3 protein. The profile covers 610,000 or so distinct CDR3 sequences, with around 15% appearing a single time and over 8.5% taken by the ten largest. The specimen was PBMCs from blood, collected 11 to 12 days after vaccination. This chain connects TRBV7-2 to TRBJ2-1; 9 nucleotides match TRBD2. The TCR was taken from a man over 45 who received an inactivated influenza vaccine. The CDR3 loop is CASSLVAGGHNEQFF. CDR3 sequence (DNA): TGTGCCAGCAGCTTAGTGGCGGGGGGGCACAATGAGCAGTTCTTC.